These T cell receptor beta chains were read from a single sample in a study of T cell responses to AZD1222 COVID-19 vaccine. Repertoires were generated with immunoSEQ multiplex PCR, while TCRdb's copy carries only in-frame clones and drops some. The sample carries 100,000 to 150,000 clones, roughly 93% recorded once. Sequenced here: peripheral blood, sampled on day 0 of AZD1222 vaccination. These receptor sequences come from an adult in good health. The CDR3 runs from the conserved cysteine through the conserved F or W. The order of the fields is clone size, J gene, CDR3 length, V gene, CDR3 protein. Not every row has a clone size; where given, it reads once, few, many or a size class.

>NA|TRBJ1-2|15|TRBV7-9
CASSLATTANYGYTF
>NA|TRBJ2-1|15|TRBV3-1/TRBV3-2
CASSQEGTVHNEQFF
>NA|TRBJ1-1|14|TRBV16
CASSQTDLNTEAFF
>once|TRBJ2-1|13|TRBV24-1
CATGAESYNEQFF
>NA|TRBJ1-1|16|TRBV7-9
CASSLAAGPTDTEAFF
>NA|TRBJ1-1|15|TRBV27
CASSLSREGNTEAFF
>NA|TRBJ1-6|16|TRBV4-1
CASSQDGGQGLSPLHF
>NA|TRBJ1-2|13|TRBV28
CASRIDLLDGYTF
>NA|TRBJ2-1|13|TRBV19
CATKTANYNEQFF
>NA|TRBJ1-5|20|TRBV6-1
CASSERGGRGLSGGNQPQHF
>NA|TRBJ2-7|14|TRBV5-8
CASSLEPATYEQYF
>NA|TRBJ2-5|15|TRBV11-2
CASSGKKGSQETQYF
>few|TRBJ2-1|16|TRBV14
CASSLLNSGGYNEQFF
>NA|TRBJ2-1|14|TRBV5-1
CASSPAGVYNEQFF
>NA|TRBJ1-3|14|TRBV7-9
CASSWTDTGNTIYF
>NA|TRBJ1-6|15|TRBV19
CASSIAEGRVSPLHF
>NA|TRBJ2-7|14|TRBV2
CASSQPGQGGEQYF
>NA|TRBJ2-7|16|TRBV28
CASSFGAILSHYEQYF
>NA|TRBJ2-1|17|TRBV28
CASSPPFGGTRPHEQFF
>NA|TRBJ2-1|15|TRBV30
CAWSPLGQGVFGQFF
>NA|TRBJ2-1|13|TRBV19
CASSGQGVGEQFF
>once|TRBJ2-3|15|TRBV5-1
CATSLTSGPTDTQYF
>NA|TRBJ1-5|13|TRBV27
CASSRKEDQPQHF
>NA|TRBJ2-3|15|TRBV20-1
CSASLPTKATDTQYF
>NA|TRBJ2-3|13|TRBV18
CASSPTSTDTQYF
>NA|TRBJ1-2|16|TRBV19
CASSGTGNLANYGYTF
>NA|TRBJ2-3|16|TRBV18
CASSRDRGRATDTQYF
>NA|TRBJ2-5|16|TRBV5-4
CASSGTGTSGQETQYF
>NA|TRBJ2-3|15|TRBV5-1
CASSLVQSSTDTQYF
>NA|TRBJ1-2|14|TRBV2
CASSEGVGDYGYTF
>NA|TRBJ2-2|18|TRBV18
CASSPPTGGLAVTGELFF
>NA|TRBJ2-3|18|TRBV21-1
CASSKEVTGTSLLDTQYF
>NA|TRBJ2-2|17|TRBV15
CATSRDEVAGETGELFF
>NA|TRBJ2-1|11|TRBV7-2
CASSLDNEQFF
>NA|TRBJ2-6|17|TRBV6-1
CASSVDRGDTGANVLTF
>once|TRBJ1-3|14|TRBV14
CASSRTGSGNTIYF
>NA|TRBJ1-2|12|TRBV2
CASSDQGSGYTF
>NA|TRBJ2-2|15|TRBV5-1
CASSLSGLAGGELFF
>NA|TRBJ1-1|15|TRBV5-1
CASSLAGGGRTEAFF
>NA|TRBJ2-7|14|TRBV6-5
CASSKGSGGGQSNF
>NA|TRBJ2-3|11|TRBV7-8
CASSFTDTQYF
>NA|TRBJ1-1|16|TRBV4-1
CASSLPGNSLNTEAFF
>NA|TRBJ1-2|12|TRBV19
CASSIRDYGYTF
>NA|TRBJ1-1|15|TRBV7-2
CASSLSWGLNTEAFF
>NA|TRBJ2-5|15|TRBV12-5
CASGLERASQETQYF
>once|TRBJ2-3|15|TRBV28
CASSTASGRADTQYF
>NA|TRBJ2-3|17|TRBV18
CASSSGRTSGRTDTQYF
>once|TRBJ1-2|15|TRBV6-1
CASSEFGTDNYGYTF
>NA|TRBJ1-2|18|TRBV19
CASSALPGRFETNYGYTF
>NA|TRBJ2-1|17|TRBV27
CASSHQRPLVSSNEQFF
>NA|TRBJ2-1|16|TRBV3-1/TRBV3-2
CASSKRRGRLRGEQFF